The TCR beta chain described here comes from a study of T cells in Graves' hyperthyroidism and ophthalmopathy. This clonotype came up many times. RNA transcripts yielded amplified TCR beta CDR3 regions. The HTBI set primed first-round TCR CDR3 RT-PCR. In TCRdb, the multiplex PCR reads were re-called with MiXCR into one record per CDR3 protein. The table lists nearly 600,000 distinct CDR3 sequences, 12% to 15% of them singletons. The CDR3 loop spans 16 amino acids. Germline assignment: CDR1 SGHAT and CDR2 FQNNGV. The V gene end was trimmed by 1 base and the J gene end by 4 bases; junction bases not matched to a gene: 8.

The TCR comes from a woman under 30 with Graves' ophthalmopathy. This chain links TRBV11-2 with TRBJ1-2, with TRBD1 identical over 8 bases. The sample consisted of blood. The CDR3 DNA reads TGTGCCAGCAGCTTAGGGACCAGGGGGCGCGGCTATGGCTACACCTTC. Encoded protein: CASSLGTRGRGYGYTF.